This T cell receptor (beta chain) was profiled in a study of control samples from healthy donors and cancer patients. The CDR3 runs 15 residues. Germline lookup yields CDR1 SNHLY and CDR2 FYNNEI. With 6 bases clipped from V and 4 bases from J, the junction kept 9 bases outside the gene matches. This table comes from immunoSEQ multiplex PCR, and its TCRdb copy is limited to in-frame clones, with some not included. The sample yields 150,000 to 200,000 clones, more than 80% seen once. Material: blood. The chain has TRBV2 and TRBJ1-2; 9 bases are a match to TRBD1. The source is a man aged 30-40 years in good health. The CDR3 region has the DNA TGTGCCAGCAGACTGAGGACAGGGGAGGCCTATGGCTACACCTTC. Amino acid sequence: CASRLRTGEAYGYTF.